This T cell receptor beta chain was documented in a study of cytomegalovirus exposure and HLA in healthy donors. Points from the study as a whole: TCR beta V- and J-gene trimming, according to a later analysis, was linked to a missense DCLRE1C variant.

Researchers ran the PCR with 60 Vbeta and 13 Jbeta primers. Data came from immunoSEQ multiplex PCR; TCRdb stores just in-frame clones and leaves some out. This repertoire shows around 100,000 clones, 70% to 80% found once; its top ten account for about 20%. In the case of this clone: Its antigen is currently unknown.

V lost 3 bases and J 4 bases, leaving 14 bases between the germline ends. From germline, CDR1 is SGHNT and CDR2 YYREEE (reference sequence). The CDR3 is made up of 15 amino acids. This chain links TRBV5-4 with TRBJ2-1; TRBD2 might be the D (6 bases). The sequence was obtained from an older woman in good health and CMV-seropositive. Material for sequencing was PBMCs. CDR3 sequence (DNA): TGTGCCAGCAGCTCCGAATCGGGGGAATACAATGAGCAGTTCTTC. Protein: CASSSESGEYNEQFF.